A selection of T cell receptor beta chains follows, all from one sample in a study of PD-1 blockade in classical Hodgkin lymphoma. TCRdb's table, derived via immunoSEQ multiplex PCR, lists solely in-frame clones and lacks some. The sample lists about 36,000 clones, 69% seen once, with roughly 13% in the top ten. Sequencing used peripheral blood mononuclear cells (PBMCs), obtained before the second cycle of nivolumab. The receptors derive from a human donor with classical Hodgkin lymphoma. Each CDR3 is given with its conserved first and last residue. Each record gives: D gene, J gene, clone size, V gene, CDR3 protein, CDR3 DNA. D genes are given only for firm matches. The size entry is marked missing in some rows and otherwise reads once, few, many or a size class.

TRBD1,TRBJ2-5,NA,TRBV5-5,CASSETGRETQYF,TGTGCCAGCAGCGAGACAGGGAGAGAGACCCAGTACTTC
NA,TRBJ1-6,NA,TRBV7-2,CASSLAGVLNSPLHF,TGTGCCAGCAGCTTAGCGGGGGTGTTAAATTCACCCCTCCACTTT
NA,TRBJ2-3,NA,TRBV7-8,CASSLLQGYTDTQYF,TGTGCCAGCAGCTTATTACAGGGATACACAGATACGCAGTATTTT
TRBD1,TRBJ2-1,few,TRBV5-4,CASSYKTGGVGEQFF,TGTGCCAGCAGCTACAAGACAGGGGGCGTAGGAGAGCAGTTCTTC
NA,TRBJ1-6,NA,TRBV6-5,CASSYDGVSSPLHF,TGTGCCAGCAGTTACGATGGGGTGAGCTCACCCCTCCACTTT
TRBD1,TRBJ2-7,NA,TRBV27,CASSLGTASEQYF,TGTGCCAGCAGTTTGGGGACAGCCTCCGAGCAGTACTTC
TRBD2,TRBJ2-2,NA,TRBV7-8,CASSILSGTNTGELFF,TGTGCCAGCAGCATCCTTAGCGGGACCAACACCGGGGAGCTGTTTTTT
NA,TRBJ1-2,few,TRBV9,CASTTGSNYGYTF,TGTGCCAGCACCACGGGTTCCAACTATGGCTACACCTTC
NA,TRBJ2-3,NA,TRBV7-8,CASSLRWLSTDTQYF,TGTGCCAGCAGCTTAAGGTGGCTTAGCACAGATACGCAGTATTTT
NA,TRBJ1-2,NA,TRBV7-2,CASSLAGGPGAYGYTF,TGTGCCAGCAGCTTAGCCGGGGGACCGGGGGCGTATGGCTACACCTTC
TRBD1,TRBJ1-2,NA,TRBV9,CASSADRANYGYTF,TGTGCCAGCAGCGCGGACAGGGCTAACTATGGCTACACCTTC
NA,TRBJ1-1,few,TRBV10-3,CASPRDIRMNTEAFF,TGTGCCAGCCCCCGGGACATACGCATGAACACTGAAGCTTTCTTT
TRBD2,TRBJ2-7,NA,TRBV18,CASSPKLAGGSEQYF,TGTGCCAGCTCCCCGAAACTAGCGGGGGGTAGCGAGCAGTACTTC
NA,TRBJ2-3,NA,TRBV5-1,CASSTGQRGPRTDTQYF,TGCGCCAGCAGCACCGGCCAGAGGGGACCCCGCACAGATACGCAGTATTTT
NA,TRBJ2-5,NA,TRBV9,CASSGRLQETQYF,TGTGCCAGCAGCGGACGGCTACAAGAGACCCAGTACTTC
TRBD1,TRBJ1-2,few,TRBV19,CATRQGLGYTF,TGTGCCACCAGACAGGGCCTTGGCTACACCTTC
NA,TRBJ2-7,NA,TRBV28,CASSLSPQTYEQYF,TGTGCCAGCAGTTTATCCCCTCAGACCTACGAGCAGTACTTC
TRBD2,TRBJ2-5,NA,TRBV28,CASSPAGVQYF,TGTGCCAGCAGCCCCGCGGGAGTCCAGTACTTC
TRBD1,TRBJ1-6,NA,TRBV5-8,CASMAAGGNSPLHF,TGTGCCAGCATGGCGGCAGGGGGAAACTCGCCCCTCCACTTT
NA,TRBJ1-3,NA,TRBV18,CASSPFRTQSISGNTIYF,TGTGCCAGCTCACCATTTAGAACTCAGAGTATCTCTGGAAACACCATATATTTT
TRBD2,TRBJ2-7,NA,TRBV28,CASSLIAGGPFEQYF,TGTGCCAGCAGTTTGATAGCGGGAGGGCCTTTCGAGCAGTACTTC
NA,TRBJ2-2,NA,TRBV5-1,CASRFESLNTGELFF,TGCGCCAGCAGGTTTGAGAGTTTGAACACCGGGGAGCTGTTTTTT
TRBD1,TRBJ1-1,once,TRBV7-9,CASLRQGVTEAFF,TGTGCCAGCCTTCGACAGGGGGTCACTGAAGCTTTCTTT
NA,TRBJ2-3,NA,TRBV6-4,CASSAAPTDTQYF,TGTGCCAGCAGTGCCGCCCCCACAGATACGCAGTATTTT
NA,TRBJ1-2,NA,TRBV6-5,CASSPTGLYGYTF,TGTGCCAGCAGCCCCACAGGTCTCTATGGCTACACCTTC
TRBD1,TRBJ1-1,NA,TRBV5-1,CASRGQGGSTEAFF,TGCGCCAGCAGAGGACAGGGGGGGAGCACTGAAGCTTTCTTT
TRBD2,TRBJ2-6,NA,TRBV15,CATSILAGAGANVLTF,TGTGCCACCAGCATACTAGCGGGAGCTGGGGCCAACGTCCTGACTTTC
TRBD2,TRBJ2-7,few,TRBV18,CASSVLAGGSSYEQYF,TGTGCCAGCTCAGTGCTAGCGGGAGGGAGCTCCTACGAGCAGTACTTC
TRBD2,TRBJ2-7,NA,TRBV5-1,CASNPVAGGPGEQYF,TGCGCCAGCAACCCCGTGGCGGGGGGGCCGGGCGAGCAGTACTTC
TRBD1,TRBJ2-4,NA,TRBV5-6,CASSGRQGANQYF,TGTGCCAGCAGCGGAAGACAGGGGGCGAATCAGTACTTC